A selection of T cell receptor beta chains follows, all from one sample in a study of blood T cell repertoires in COVID-19. The repertoire was sequenced with immunoSEQ multiplex PCR; TCRdb's copy has only in-frame clones and lacks some. The table includes fewer than 200,000 clones, around 80% detected once. The sequenced sample was PBMCs or T cells enriched from blood (not recorded which). Receptors were obtained from a man in his forties or fifties who had recovered from COVID-19. Both conserved end residues are part of each CDR3. Each record gives: CDR3 protein, CDR3 DNA, D gene, J gene, V gene, clone size. D genes are given only for firm matches. Part of the rows lack a size; the others show once, few, many or a class for expanded clones.

CASSSGTGGKVYEQYF | TGTGCCAGCAGTTCGGGGACAGGGGGTAAGGTCTACGAGCAGTACTTC | TRBD1 | TRBJ2-7 | TRBV27 | .
CSASTGNEKLFF | TGCAGCGCCTCGACAGGGAATGAAAAACTGTTTTTT | TRBD1 | TRBJ1-4 | TRBV29-1 | once
CASSPRDRNSPLHF | TGTGCCAGCTCACCTAGGGACAGGAATTCACCCCTCCACTTT | TRBD1 | TRBJ1-6 | TRBV18 | .
CASSPGGNHYDTDTQYF | TGTGCCAGCAGCCCGGGAGGAAATCACTATGACACAGATACGCAGTATTTT | TRBD2 | TRBJ2-3 | TRBV7-9 | once
CATSGSQGQRRAGELFF | TGTGCCACCAGCGGATCCCAGGGACAGCGTCGCGCCGGGGAGCTGTTTTTT | TRBD1 | TRBJ2-2 | TRBV15 | .
CASSSDRHSGNTIYF | TGTGCCAGCAGCTCAGACAGGCACTCTGGAAACACCATATATTTT | . | TRBJ1-3 | TRBV6-6 | medium-sized
CASSPSGIETQYF | TGTGCCAGCAGTCCGAGCGGGATAGAGACCCAGTACTTC | TRBD2 | TRBJ2-5 | TRBV12-3/TRBV12-4 | .
CASSQKTGQVNYGYTF | TGTGCCAGCTCCCAAAAAACGGGACAGGTTAACTATGGCTACACCTTC | TRBD1 | TRBJ1-2 | TRBV18 | .
CASSTALAASTDTQYF | TGCGCCAGCAGCACGGCCCTAGCGGCCTCCACAGATACGCAGTATTTT | TRBD2 | TRBJ2-3 | TRBV5-1 | .
CASSPDQGSSGNTIYF | TGTGCCAGCAGCCCTGACCAGGGGAGCTCTGGAAACACCATATATTTT | . | TRBJ1-3 | TRBV3-1/TRBV3-2 | few
CASSLVSVGAVVEAFF | TGTGCCAGCAGCTTAGTGTCAGTGGGGGCGGTGGTTGAAGCTTTCTTT | . | TRBJ1-1 | TRBV7-2 | .
CASSAPGGPFYGYTF | TGTGCCAGTAGTGCTCCAGGGGGGCCATTCTATGGCTACACCTTC | TRBD1 | TRBJ1-2 | TRBV19 | .
CASSPTGQVNSPLHF | TGTGCCAGCAGCCCTACGGGACAGGTGAATTCACCCCTCCACTTT | TRBD1 | TRBJ1-6 | TRBV9 | .
CASSARQGGYNEQFF | TGTGCCAGCAGCGCCAGACAGGGGGGTTACAATGAGCAGTTCTTC | TRBD1 | TRBJ2-1 | TRBV11-3 | .
CASSLAATGNSPLLHF | TGTGCCAGCAGCTTAGCTGCGACAGGCAATTCTCCTCTCCTCCACTTT | . | TRBJ1-6 | TRBV7-8 | few
CASSRRTSGGDPDTQYF | TGTGCCAGCAGTCGACGGACTAGCGGGGGGGACCCAGATACGCAGTATTTT | TRBD2 | TRBJ2-3 | TRBV6-6 | once
CATSVGRLAGDSTDTQYF | TGTGCCACCAGTGTAGGGAGACTAGCGGGGGATAGCACAGATACGCAGTATTTT | TRBD2 | TRBJ2-3 | TRBV24-1 | .
CASSLEGAWSYEQYF | TGTGCCAGCAGCTTAGAGGGGGCCTGGTCCTACGAGCAGTACTTC | TRBD1 | TRBJ2-7 | TRBV7-9 | few
CASSLGGGGPTLQPQHF | TGTGCCAGCAGCTTAGGCGGGGGGGGGCCCACCCTCCAGCCCCAGCATTTT | . | TRBJ1-5 | TRBV7-2 | .
CASSPGGSYNQPQHF | TGTGCCAGCTCACCAGGGGGCTCGTACAATCAGCCCCAGCATTTT | . | TRBJ1-5 | TRBV18 | .
CASSQGAGTTYEQYF | TGTGCCAGTAGCCAGGGGGCTGGAACCACCTACGAGCAGTACTTC | TRBD1 | TRBJ2-7 | TRBV19 | .
CASSWGRTYGYTF | TGTGCCAGCAGTTGGGGCAGGACCTATGGCTACACCTTC | . | TRBJ1-2 | TRBV12-3/TRBV12-4 | .
CASSVAQGVPYEQYF | TGTGCCAGCAGCGTAGCACAGGGGGTTCCCTACGAGCAGTACTTC | TRBD1 | TRBJ2-7 | TRBV9 | .
CASSDLQGGPYNEQFF | TGTGCCAGCAGCGACCTACAGGGGGGGCCGTACAATGAGCAGTTCTTC | . | TRBJ2-1 | TRBV5-4 | .
CASSRDREQYF | TGTGCCAGCAGCCGAGACAGGGAGCAGTACTTC | . | TRBJ2-7 | TRBV6-4 | .
CATSRDTPSGGLETQYF | TGTGCCACCAGCAGAGATACCCCCAGCGGGGGGTTGGAGACCCAGTACTTC | TRBD2 | TRBJ2-5 | TRBV15 | .
CASSLVEGAGTEAFF | TGCGCCAGCAGCTTGGTTGAGGGCGCGGGCACTGAAGCTTTCTTT | . | TRBJ1-1 | TRBV5-1 | .
CASSQAGPQVSPLHF | TGTGCCAGCAGCCAAGCAGGCCCCCAAGTTTCACCCCTCCACTTT | . | TRBJ1-6 | TRBV3-1/TRBV3-2 | .
CASSGGLAGELFF | TGCGCCAGCAGCGGTGGACTAGCCGGGGAGCTGTTTTTT | TRBD2 | TRBJ2-2 | TRBV5-1 | .
CASTGSGGANTGELFF | TGTGCCAGCACCGGTAGCGGGGGCGCGAACACCGGGGAGCTGTTTTTT | TRBD2 | TRBJ2-2 | TRBV28 | .
CASSLPGQSYEQYF | TGTGCCAGCAGCCTTCCGGGACAGTCCTACGAGCAGTACTTC | TRBD1 | TRBJ2-7 | TRBV7-9 | .
CASIEGPNSPLHF | TGTGCCAGTATTGAGGGTCCTAATTCACCCCTCCACTTT | . | TRBJ1-6 | TRBV19 | .
CSASFQSRTEAFF | TGCAGTGCTAGTTTCCAGTCCCGAACTGAAGCTTTCTTT | . | TRBJ1-1 | TRBV20-1 | few
CASSLDGGRGGNTIYF | TGTGCCAGCAGCTTGGATGGAGGCAGGGGGGGAAACACCATATATTTT | TRBD1 | TRBJ1-3 | TRBV7-9 | .
CASRQSRGSGGLRDTGELFF | TGTGCCAGTAGGCAGTCCCGAGGTAGCGGGGGCCTACGCGACACCGGGGAGCTGTTTTTT | TRBD2 | TRBJ2-2 | TRBV19 | few
CASSPGAGAGYGYTF | TGTGCCAGCTCACCAGGGGCAGGGGCAGGCTATGGCTACACCTTC | . | TRBJ1-2 | TRBV18 | once
CASSSGQGAREQYF | TGTGCCAGCAGCTCGGGACAGGGGGCACGGGAGCAGTACTTC | TRBD1 | TRBJ2-7 | TRBV5-5 | many
CAWSPGTGREQYF | TGTGCCTGGAGTCCGGGGACAGGGCGAGAGCAGTACTTC | TRBD1 | TRBJ2-7 | TRBV30 | once
CASSFGQGNTEAFF | TGTGCCAGCAGCTTTGGACAGGGGAACACTGAAGCTTTCTTT | TRBD1 | TRBJ1-1 | TRBV14 | .
CSASLLAVTKNIQYF | TGCAGTGCTAGTCTTCTAGCGGTGACCAAAAACATTCAGTACTTC | TRBD2 | TRBJ2-4 | TRBV20-1 | .
CASSLGGGRNQPQHF | TGTGCCAGCAGCTTAGGGGGGGGGCGGAATCAGCCCCAGCATTTT | . | TRBJ1-5 | TRBV7-2 | .
CASSLAPHRGNEKLFF | TGCGCCAGCAGCTTGGCCCCCCACAGGGGAAATGAAAAACTGTTTTTT | TRBD1 | TRBJ1-4 | TRBV5-1 | .
CASSTTAGTGHTRPAFF | TGTGCCAGCAGTACAACCGCCGGGACAGGCCACACTCGGCCAGCTTTCTTT | TRBD1 | TRBJ1-1 | TRBV27 | .
CASSYRGGPADTQYF | TGTGCCAGCAGTTACAGGGGGGGTCCAGCAGATACGCAGTATTTT | . | TRBJ2-3 | TRBV6-2/TRBV6-3 | .
CASSSGVGTGELFF | TGTGCCAGCAGCTCGGGAGTTGGGACCGGGGAGCTGTTTTTT | . | TRBJ2-2 | TRBV11-3 | .
CASSVGQANEKLFF | TGTGCCAGCAGCGTCGGACAGGCGAATGAAAAACTGTTTTTT | TRBD1 | TRBJ1-4 | TRBV7-8 | .